This TCR beta chain was observed in a study of blood T cell repertoires in COVID-19. Study information: Samples came from the United States, Italy and Spain, spanning acute and convalescent COVID-19. The analysed material was cDNA or gDNA that came from T cells, B-cell-depleted T cells, or PBMCs.

Study processing details: Amplification of reference gene primers provided the estimated nucleated cell counts. Clones were read by immunoSEQ multiplex PCR, and TCRdb kept only the in-frame ones, dropping some. That table is the source of V, J and clone size, and D and trimming were worked out from the DNA. The data show some 30,000 clones, approximately 85% seen once. V gave up 2 bases and J gave up 6 bases; unmatched junction bases: 11. This CDR3 has 16 amino acids. Germline assignment: CDR1 MDHEN and CDR2 SYDVKM. This sequence joins TRBV28 and TRBJ2-7, with 9 bases aligning to TRBD1. Sequenced: peripheral blood. The clonotype originates from a man aged 55-75 years with active COVID-19. The CDR3 loop is CASSLPGQGVSSEQYF. The CDR3 coding sequence is TGTGCCAGCAGTTTACCGGGACAGGGAGTTTCTAGCGAGCAGTACTTC.